This passage covers 15 T cell receptor beta chains from one sample sequenced in a study of blood T cell repertoires in COVID-19 (dated by TCRdb to the early 2020s). Libraries were made using the immunoSEQ multiplex PCR assay. In its TCRdb copy, this immuneACCESS table keeps in-frame sequences only and misses some clones. Where compared with another copy, unresolved V genes explain less than half of these, and the others have no known cause. Present in this sample are 220,000 or so clones, roughly 84% of which were seen just once. Jointly, the top ten make up 3% to 3.5% of the sample. The specimen was peripheral blood. All receptors come from a woman between 25 and 40 years old who had recovered from COVID-19.

The V gene is TRBV5-1, the J gene TRBJ1-5; 7 bases are shared with TRBD1. The germline gives CDR1 SGHRS, CDR2 YFSETQ. The V gene end was trimmed by 2 bases and the J gene end by 5 bases; junction bases not matched to a gene: 4. There are 14 residues in the CDR3. Here the CDR3 reads CASSLQGSDQPQHF. The DNA of the CDR3 is TGCGCCAGCAGCTTACAGGGGTCGGATCAGCCCCAGCATTTT.

The chain combines TRBV7-3 with TRBJ2-5; TRBD2 matches at 15 bases. V trimming: 5 bases; J trimming: 5 bases; junction bases outside the gene matches: 3. This CDR3 is 15 amino acids long. Looked up from germline, CDR1 is SGHTA and CDR2 is FQGTGA. CDR3 bases: TGTGCCAGCAGCATAGGGACTAGCGGGAGGGAGACCCAGTACTTC. It is translated as CASSIGTSGRETQYF. Using reference TRBV7-3 and TRBJ2-5 for the parts outside the CDR3, the full variable domain is GAGVSQTPSNKVTEKGKYVELRCDPISGHTALYWYRQSLGQGPEFLIYFQGTGAADDSGLPNDRFFAVRPEGSVSTLKIQRTERGDSAVYLCASSIGTSGRETQYFGPGTRLLVL.

This sequence joins TRBV7-2 and TRBJ2-7, with 8 bases matching TRBD1. J gave up 4 bases and V 5 bases, and 10 bases lay outside the gene matches. The length of the CDR3 is 15 residues. The V gene's germline CDR1 is SGHTA and CDR2 FQGNSA. CDR3 bases: TGTGCCAGCAGCCGCGTCCAGGGGGCAGGATACGAGCAGTACTTC. Protein: CASSRVQGAGYEQYF. Looking up the rest from reference TRBV7-2 and TRBJ2-7 gives the full variable domain: GAGVSQSPSNKVTEKGKDVELRCDPISGHTALYWYRQSLGQGLEFLIYFQGNSAPDKSGLPSDRFSAERTGGSVSTLTIQRTQQEDSAVYLCASSRVQGAGYEQYFGPGTRLTVT.

This chain connects TRBV6-5 to TRBJ2-1; 11 nucleotides align to TRBD2. The CDR3 sequence is 15 residues long. CDR1 and CDR2 from the germline V gene are MNHEY and SVGAGI. V was pared by 6 bases and J by 3 bases, with 4 bases of the junction left unmatched. CDR3 sequence: CASSAGTSGYNEQFF. CDR3 coding DNA: TGTGCCAGCAGCGCCGGGACTAGCGGCTACAATGAGCAGTTCTTC.

The rearrangement links TRBV2 to TRBJ1-4, with 11 bases lining up with TRBD1. The CDR3 totals 17 residues. From germline, CDR1 is SNHLY and CDR2 FYNNEI. V was clipped by 1 base and J by 4 bases; unmatched bases: 5. CDR3 coding DNA: TGTGCCAGCAGTGAAGGGACAGGGGGCGTATTTAATGAAAAACTGTTTTTT. Amino acids: CASSEGTGGVFNEKLFF.

V gene TRBV27 combines with J gene TRBJ2-7; TRBD1 aligns across 7 bases. CDR3 length: 13 residues. From germline, CDR1 is MNHEY and CDR2 SMNVEV (reference sequence). Trimming took 5 bases from V and 4 from J; bases not matched to a gene: 5. CDR3 DNA: TGTGCCAGCAGTAGGGGGCCCTCTTACGAGCAGTACTTC. Amino acid sequence: CASSRGPSYEQYF.

This rearrangement joins TRBV25-1 to TRBJ1-1; a possible D gene is TRBD1 (6 bases). This CDR3 contains 14 residues. Germline V gene data show CDR1 as MGHDK and CDR2 as SYGVNS. Trimming cost V 7 bases and J 4 bases, with 16 bases left between them. The CDR3 here is CASIKQGGGTEAFF. CDR3 coding DNA: TGTGCCAGCATAAAACAGGGCGGAGGCACTGAAGCTTTCTTT.

The rearrangement joins TRBV9 to TRBJ2-2; TRBD2 aligns across 7 bases. Looked up from germline, CDR1 is SGDLS and CDR2 is YYNGEE. CDR3 length: 16 residues. Trimming took 1 base from V and 4 from J; bases not matched to a gene: 7. CDR3 in amino acids: CASSVSGRVGTGELFF. DNA for the CDR3: TGTGCCAGCAGCGTATCAGGGAGGGTGGGCACCGGGGAGCTGTTTTTT.

This chain links TRBV6-5 with TRBJ2-2, with D perhaps matching TRBD1 (5 bases). Deletions cut 6 bases from V and 4 bases from J, with 12 bases between. This CDR3 comprises 14 residues. Germline V CDR1 and CDR2: MNHEY, SVGAGI. The CDR3 here is CASSLDRPTGELFF. The CDR3 coding sequence is TGTGCCAGCAGCCTAGACAGACCCACCGGGGAGCTGTTTTTT.

The rearrangement joins TRBV5-1 to TRBJ1-1, with D perhaps matching TRBD1 (5 bases). Looked up from germline, CDR1 is SGHRS and CDR2 is YFSETQ. This CDR3 has 13 residues. V was pared by 0 bases and J by 3 bases, with 6 bases between. The CDR3 protein is CASSLGRDTEAFF. CDR3 bases: TGCGCCAGCAGCTTGGGCAGGGACACTGAAGCTTTCTTT.

The chain joins TRBV4-1 to TRBJ2-1; D is unclear. Germline-derived CDR1 and CDR2 are MGHRA and YSYEKL. V shed 4 bases and J shed 0 bases, with 10 bases lying between them. The CDR3 loop spans 15 amino acids. The CDR3 sequence is CASSPHRGSYNEQFF. CDR3 DNA sequence: TGCGCCAGCAGCCCGCACCGAGGCTCCTACAATGAGCAGTTCTTC.

This sequence joins TRBV9 and TRBJ2-3; TRBD1 aligns across 10 bases. The V gene's germline CDR1 is SGDLS and CDR2 YYNGEE. The CDR3 is 15 amino acids. J gave up 1 base and V 5 bases, and 4 bases lay outside the gene matches. The CDR3 reads CASRAGTGGTDTQYF. The CDR3 nucleotides are TGTGCCAGCAGGGCCGGGACAGGGGGCACAGATACGCAGTATTTT.

The chain couples TRBV7-8 to TRBJ1-4; tentative D call: TRBD1 (5 bases). V was shortened by 5 bases and J by 1 base, with 14 bases between the two germline ends. CDR1 and CDR2 from the germline V gene are SGHVS and FQNEAQ. The length of the CDR3 is 16 residues. In DNA form, the CDR3 reads TGTGCCAGCAGCCAAGCGCCGGGGGGAACTAATGAAAAACTGTTTTTT. Its protein is CASSQAPGGTNEKLFF.

The chain has TRBV6-1 and TRBJ2-1; 8 positions agree with TRBD2. The V segment lost 3 bases and the J segment 4 bases; nucleotides outside the gene matches: 5. The CDR3 has 15 residues. Germline values: CDR1 MNHNS, CDR2 SASEGT. CDR3 nucleotides: TGTGCCAGCAGTGATAGGTCTAGCGGGTACAATGAGCAGTTCTTC. Translation: CASSDRSSGYNEQFF.

V is TRBV7-9 and J is TRBJ2-3, with 10 bases identical to TRBD2. Looked up from germline, CDR1 is SEHNR and CDR2 is FQNEAQ (reference sequence). The CDR3 sequence is 16 residues long. V was pared by 5 bases and J by 1 base, with 6 bases of the junction left unmatched. The CDR3 DNA reads TGTGCCAGCAGCGCCCACGGGACTAGCGGCACAGATACGCAGTATTTT. Protein product: CASSAHGTSGTDTQYF. The whole variable domain, filled in from reference TRBV7-9 and TRBJ2-3, reads DTGVSQNPRHKITKRGQNVTFRCDPISEHNRLYWYRQTLGQGPEFLTYFQNEAQLEKSRLLSDRFSAERPKGSFSTLEIQRTEQGDSAMYLCASSAHGTSGTDTQYFGPGTRLTVL.